A single sample is the source of the 27 T cell receptor beta chains below, sequenced in a study of regulatory T cells in long-lasting Graves disease. According to the study, TCR beta libraries were built with iRepertoire HTBI primers and CDR3-region Arm-PCR. TCRdb analysed the multiplex PCR reads with MiXCR anew, one entry per CDR3 protein. Of 360,000 or so distinct CDR3 sequences in the sample, roughly 12% are singletons; the top ten hold under 20%. Time point noted: newly diagnosed GD, antithyroid drugs for less than 3 months. PBMCs were the source of the RNA used for TCR sequencing. In addition, the sample was reused for a study of T cells in Graves' hyperthyroidism and ophthalmopathy.

The specimen was peripheral blood mononuclear cells (PBMCs), collected at new diagnosis, from a patient treated with antithyroid drugs. All receptors come from a woman under 30 with Graves disease.

Ten or more counts support this clonotype. The V call is TRBV20-1, the J call TRBJ2-7; 13 positions agree with TRBD2. Looked up from germline, CDR1 is DFQATT and CDR2 is SNEGSKA (reference sequence). This CDR3 comprises 16 residues. Germline trimming cut 0 bases from V and 4 bases from J; bases unmatched to any gene: 6. The CDR3 region is CSARDKMGLAGYEQYF. The DNA of the CDR3 is TGCAGTGCTAGAGACAAGATGGGACTAGCGGGATACGAGCAGTACTTC.

This clonotype was recorded at least ten times. This chain connects TRBV2 to TRBJ2-2; D is perhaps TRBD1 (6 bases). This CDR3 is built from 17 residues. Germline V CDR1 and CDR2: SNHLY, FYNNEI. V lost 5 bases, J lost 5 bases, and 21 bases lay in between. The CDR3 loop reads CASSHHAQGAGTGELFF. CDR3 in DNA: TGTGCCAGCAGTCACCACGCACAGGGCGCAGGGACCGGGGAGCTGTTTTTT.

This clonotype showed up many times. This chain uses TRBV7-9 with TRBJ2-5, with 13 nucleotides matching TRBD2. The germline V gene has CDR1 SEHNR and CDR2 FQNEAQ (reference sequence). V lost 6 bases to trimming and J lost 4 bases; unmatched junction nucleotides: 14. CDR3 length: 18 amino acids. The CDR3 bases are TGTGCCAGCAGTCGCCAACCTAGACTAGCGGGAGGCGGAGAGACCCAGTACTTC. Residues: CASSRQPRLAGGGETQYF. The whole variable domain, filled in from reference TRBV7-9 and TRBJ2-5, reads DTGVSQNPRHKITKRGQNVTFRCDPISEHNRLYWYRQTLGQGPEFLTYFQNEAQLEKSRLLSDRFSAERPKGSFSTLEIQRTEQGDSAMYLCASSRQPRLAGGGETQYFGPGTRLLVL.

This clonotype was seen many times. This rearrangement joins TRBV12-3 or TRBV12-4 to TRBJ1-4, with D perhaps TRBD1 (5 bases). This CDR3 comprises 13 residues. V was clipped by 9 bases and J by 2 bases, with 10 bases between them. CDR3 bases: TGTGCCAGTGGACGGGGGACTAATGAAAAACTGTTTTTT. Translation: CASGRGTNEKLFF.

This clonotype turned up a few times. V and J are TRBV11-2 and TRBJ2-2; perhaps D is TRBD1 or TRBD2 (5 bases each). Germline V gives CDR1 SGHAT, CDR2 FQNNGV. The V end was cut by 2 bases, the J end by 0 bases, with 10 bases between. This CDR3 has 16 amino acids. The CDR3 DNA follows: TGTGCCAGCAGCTTAACGTGGGGGACGAACACCGGGGAGCTGTTTTTT. It is translated as CASSLTWGTNTGELFF.

This clonotype has at least ten counts. V usage is TRBV3-1 and J usage is TRBJ2-3; TRBD2 might be the D (6 bases). Trimming shortened V by 1 base and J by 0 bases, and 17 bases separated the two germline ends. Germline V gene data show CDR1 as LGHDT and CDR2 as YNNKEL (reference sequence). There are 18 residues in the CDR3. The CDR3 sequence is CASSQVLSGRISTDTQYF. For the CDR3, the DNA is TGTGCCAGCAGCCAAGTTTTATCAGGGAGGATTAGCACAGATACGCAGTATTTT.

This clonotype was picked up a small number of times. V usage is TRBV7-3 and J usage is TRBJ1-5; D is unclear. Trimming removed 1 base from V and 0 bases from J, with 19 bases in between. The CDR3 is made up of 19 amino acids. The germline V gene encodes CDR1 SGHTA and CDR2 FQGTGA. As DNA, the CDR3 is TGTGCCAGCAGCTTAATCTTGGTAGGGCCCTACTTTAGCAATCAGCCCCAGCATTTT. Translation gives CASSLILVGPYFSNQPQHF.

This clonotype was seen at least ten times. The V and J genes are TRBV6-5 and TRBJ2-3; D remains ambiguous. Deletions cut 2 bases from V and 6 bases from J, with 9 bases between. This CDR3 contains 13 residues. Looked up from germline, CDR1 is MNHEY and CDR2 is SVGAGI. The CDR3 is CASSYQRADTQYF. CDR3 nucleotide sequence: TGTGCCAGCAGTTACCAGCGTGCGGATACGCAGTATTTT.

The chain carries TRBV7-9 and TRBJ1-1; D not resolved. Trimming left V 2 bases short and J 0 bases short, with 25 bases between. The CDR3 contains 20 residues. CDR1 is SEHNR and CDR2 is FQNEAQ in the germline V gene (reference sequence). Written as DNA, the CDR3 is TGTGCCAGCAGCTTAATCGGGCAGAGAGGGCCGGCCGGGGTGAACACTGAAGCTTTCTTT. It codes for CASSLIGQRGPAGVNTEAFF.

This clonotype was seen more than once but under ten times. This sequence joins TRBV5-1 and TRBJ2-5; weak D call: TRBD2 (6 bases). The CDR3 sequence is 13 residues long. The ends were cut back, 3 bases at V and 4 bases at J, with 10 bases in the middle. In germline, CDR1 is SGHRS, CDR2 YFSETQ. In DNA form, the CDR3 reads TGCGCCAGCAGCTCCGGGACTCGAGAGACCCAGTACTTC. Its protein product is CASSSGTRETQYF.

This clonotype has only a few counts. CDR3 nucleotide sequence: TGCGCCAGCAGCCCGACTGACCTTAGCTCCTATAATTCACCCCTCCACTTT. It codes for CASSPTDLSSYNSPLHF. The rearrangement uses TRBV4-1 and TRBJ1-6; D gene ambiguous. This CDR3 is 17 amino acids long. Trimming cost V 4 bases and J 0 bases, with 13 bases left between them. The V gene's germline CDR1 is MGHRA and CDR2 YSYEKL.

This clonotype was seen at least ten times. The gene calls are TRBV10-3 and TRBJ2-6, with TRBD2 matching over 11 bases. CDR1 and CDR2 from the germline V gene are ENHRY and SYGVKD. This CDR3 region has 18 residues. V was pared by 4 bases and J by 0 bases, with 5 bases of the junction left unmatched. The CDR3 spells CAISGPGTSGSGANVLTF. The CDR3 DNA follows: TGTGCCATCAGTGGCCCCGGGACTAGCGGCTCTGGGGCCAACGTCCTGACTTTC.

In its sample, this clonotype was seen many times. This chain uses TRBV5-6 with TRBJ2-2; 7 bases match TRBD1. Germline values: CDR1 SGHDT, CDR2 YYEEEE. CDR3 length equals 17 residues. The J segment lost 1 base and the V segment lost 1 base, leaving 7 bases of the junction unmatched. CDR3 bases: TGTGCCAGCAGCTTGCCCTGGACAGGCGGGAACACCGGGGAGCTGTTTTTT. It codes for CASSLPWTGGNTGELFF.

This clonotype appeared many times. The chain combines TRBV28 with TRBJ2-1; D is possibly TRBD1 or TRBD2 (5 bases each). Trimming shortened V by 3 bases and J by 7 bases, and 10 bases separated the two germline ends. The CDR3 covers 13 residues. In germline, CDR1 is MDHEN, CDR2 SYDVKM. The CDR3 coding sequence is TGTGCCAGCAGTTTCGGGGACGGGAATGAGCAGTTCTTC. Encoded protein: CASSFGDGNEQFF.

This chain links TRBV12-3 or TRBV12-4 with TRBJ1-2, with TRBD1 as a possible D gene (6 bases). Trimming stripped 6 bases from V and 2 bases from J, with 16 bases between. The CDR3 is 15 residues long. The CDR3 region has the DNA TGTGCCAGCAGATGGCAGGGGACGACAAACTATGGCTACACCTTC. It specifies CASRWQGTTNYGYTF.

In its sample, this clonotype was seen many times. The chain couples TRBV6-2 or TRBV6-3 to TRBJ2-1; 9 positions match TRBD1. The ends lost 2 bases at V and 12 bases at J; junction bases unmatched: 17. This CDR3 contains 17 residues. Germline lookup yields CDR1 MNHEY and CDR2 SVGEGT. The CDR3 DNA follows: TGTGCCAGCAGTTACGCCATGCCCGGGACAGGGATAAGGGGGCAGTTCTTC. Protein sequence: CASSYAMPGTGIRGQFF.

This clonotype was detected a few times. V gene TRBV19 combines with J gene TRBJ1-5; 8 bases fit TRBD1. CDR1 and CDR2 from the germline V gene are LNHDA and SQIVND (reference sequence). J gave up 6 bases and V 6 bases, and 7 bases lay outside the gene matches. This CDR3 is built from 14 residues. The CDR3 region is CASSRTGSTQPQHF. In DNA, the CDR3 is TGTGCCAGTAGCCGGACAGGGTCGACTCAGCCCCAGCATTTT.

In this sample, this clonotype turned up many times. V is TRBV7-9 and J is TRBJ2-7; D is perhaps TRBD1 (5 bases). The CDR3 sequence is 14 residues long. V was trimmed by 5 bases and J by 4 bases, leaving 15 bases between them. The V gene's germline CDR1 is SEHNR and CDR2 FQNEAQ (reference sequence). The CDR3 bases are TGTGCCAGCAGCCCCCCCCAGGGTGCTTACGAGCAGTACTTC. Translation gives CASSPPQGAYEQYF.

This clonotype was picked up a small number of times. This sequence joins TRBV19 and TRBJ1-3; no reliable D call. CDR3 length: 14 amino acids. CDR1 is LNHDA, CDR2 SQIVND, per germline (reference sequence). With 7 bases removed from V and 0 bases from J, the gap between germline ends came to 10 bases. CDR3 coding DNA: TGTGCCAGTAAGGCCCTATACTCTGGAAACACCATATATTTT. Amino acid sequence: CASKALYSGNTIYF.

This clonotype has only a few counts. The V call is TRBV28, the J call TRBJ2-7; D is possibly TRBD2 (6 bases). CDR3 size: 14 residues. The germline gives CDR1 MDHEN, CDR2 SYDVKM. V lost 4 bases to trimming and J lost 3 bases, with 13 bases between them. This CDR3 is CASSSGGEDYEQYF. The CDR3 DNA sequence: TGTGCCAGCAGTTCCGGCGGGGAGGACTACGAGCAGTACTTC.

This clonotype was recorded at least ten times. The J gene is TRBJ2-1, the V gene TRBV3-1; D gene ambiguous. The CDR3 length is 16 residues. Trimming left V 0 bases short and J 2 bases short, with 11 bases between. Germline-derived CDR1 and CDR2 are LGHDT and YNNKEL (reference sequence). The CDR3: CASSQERRRTYNEQFF. The CDR3 nucleotides read TGTGCCAGCAGCCAAGAAAGACGAAGAACCTACAATGAGCAGTTCTTC.

This chain connects TRBV7-3 to TRBJ2-5, with 7 bases aligning to TRBD1. The CDR3 is 16 residues long. Germline assignment: CDR1 SGHTA and CDR2 FQGTGA. The trim removed 5 bases at V and 5 bases at J, leaving 14 bases unmatched. CDR3: CASSRENRGLRETQYF. In DNA form, the CDR3 reads TGTGCCAGCAGCCGAGAAAACAGGGGCTTGCGGGAGACCCAGTACTTC.

Worth noting for this clonotype: A clone one base away is much larger, so this may be a read error. The chain combines TRBV29-1 with TRBJ2-5, with TRBD1 as a possible D gene (7 bases). The V gene lost 7 bases and the J gene lost 7 bases, with 22 bases spanning the gap. The germline gives CDR1 SQVTM, CDR2 ANQGSEA. The CDR3 contains 14 residues. CDR3 region: CSGAGQFGIGTQYF. The DNA of the CDR3 is TGCAGCGGGGCGGGACAGTTTGGGATAGGGACCCAGTACTTC.

This clonotype was counted at least ten times. This chain joins TRBV29-1 and TRBJ1-3; unclear D gene. CDR3 size: 11 residues. CDR1 SQVTM and CDR2 ANQGSEA come from the germline V gene. The ends were cut back, 6 bases at V and 2 bases at J, with 5 bases in the middle. The CDR3 sequence: CSVKTGNTIYF. CDR3 DNA: TGCAGCGTCAAAACTGGAAACACCATATATTTT.

The chain links TRBV4-1 to TRBJ1-4, with D perhaps matching TRBD1 (6 bases). The V gene's germline CDR1 is MGHRA and CDR2 YSYEKL. The CDR3 runs 16 residues. The V and J ends lost 1 base and 4 bases respectively, with 13 bases between them. CDR3 in amino acids: CASSQVPRGGNEKLFF. DNA of the CDR3: TGCGCCAGCAGCCAAGTACCCAGGGGAGGTAATGAAAAACTGTTTTTT.

This clonotype was seen only a few times. The chain recombines TRBV13 with TRBJ2-3; D possibly corresponds to TRBD1 (6 bases). The CDR3 sequence is 14 residues long. Germline loops: CDR1 PRHDT, CDR2 FYEKMQ (reference sequence). The V gene lost 6 bases and the J gene lost 1 base, with 11 bases spanning the gap. CDR3 protein: CASSSRQGTDTQYF. In nucleotides, the CDR3 is TGTGCCAGCAGTTCCCGACAGGGCACAGATACGCAGTATTTT.

This clonotype has ten or more counts. V is TRBV28 and J is TRBJ1-2; D possibly corresponds to TRBD1 (5 bases). The CDR3 has 14 residues. Germline CDR1 is MDHEN and CDR2 is SYDVKM. V was cut by 6 bases and J by 8 bases, with 19 bases left in between. CDR3 DNA: TGTGCCAGCAGACTGGGGGGAGCGGTAGGGGGCTACACCTTC. It translates to CASRLGGAVGGYTF.